This T cell receptor (beta chain) is drawn from a study of T cells in Graves' hyperthyroidism and ophthalmopathy. Study results and limitations: Ophthalmopathy, as predicted by the model, came a median around 6 months after the prediction.

The source material, RNA transcripts, was used to amplify TCR beta CDR3 regions. In the first-round RT-PCR of the TCR CDR3, the HTBI primer set was used. TCRdb reprocessed the multiplex PCR reads with MiXCR, giving one entry per CDR3 protein. Of around 600,000 distinct CDR3 sequences listed, more than 12% are singletons. Trimming stripped 2 bases from V and 8 bases from J, with 10 bases between. CDR1 DFQATT and CDR2 SNEGSKA come from the germline V gene (reference sequence). The CDR3 consists of 12 residues. Used for diagnoses were clinical symptoms, serum thyroxine and TRAb, thyroid ultrasound and orbital computed tomography. A note on this clonotype: Its antigen is unknown. This sequence may be a read error, since a much larger clone differs from it by one base.

The sample taken for sequencing was blood. The chain couples TRBV20-1 to TRBJ2-1; TRBD1 might be the D (6 bases). This clonotype was sampled from a woman aged 50 to 60 with Graves' ophthalmopathy. Here the CDR3 reads CSARRTADEQFF. The CDR3 DNA is TGCAGTGCTAGAAGGACAGCTGATGAGCAGTTCTTC.